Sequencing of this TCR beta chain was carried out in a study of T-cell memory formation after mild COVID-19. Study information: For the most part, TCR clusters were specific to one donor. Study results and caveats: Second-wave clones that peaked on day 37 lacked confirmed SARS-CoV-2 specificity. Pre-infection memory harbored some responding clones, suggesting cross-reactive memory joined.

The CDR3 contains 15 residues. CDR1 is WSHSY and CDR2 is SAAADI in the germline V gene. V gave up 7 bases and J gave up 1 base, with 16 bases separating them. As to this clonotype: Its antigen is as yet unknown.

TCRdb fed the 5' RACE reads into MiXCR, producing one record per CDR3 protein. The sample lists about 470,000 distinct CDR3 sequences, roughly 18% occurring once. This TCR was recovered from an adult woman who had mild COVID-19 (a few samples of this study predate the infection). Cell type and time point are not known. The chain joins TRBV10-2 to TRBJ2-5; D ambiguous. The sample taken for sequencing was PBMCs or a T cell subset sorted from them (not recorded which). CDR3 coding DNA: TGCGCCAGCACGAGGCAGGAAGGCCCCCAAGAGACCCAGTACTTC. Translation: CASTRQEGPQETQYF.